This section outlines one TCR beta chain sequence together with its context. The data originate from a study of blood T cell repertoires in COVID-19. About the study: The cDNA or gDNA used as material had been derived from T cells, B-cell-depleted T cells, or PBMCs.

The germline V and J ends were trimmed by 0 bases and 0 bases, with 12 bases remaining between them. CDR3 length equals 17 residues. The germline gives CDR1 MGHRA, CDR2 YSYEKL. TCRdb keeps only in-frame clones here, not all; method: immunoSEQ multiplex PCR. The sample includes more than 200,000 clones, 75% to 90% seen only once; the top ten take under 2%. This clonotype was obtained from a man under 40 with active or convalescent COVID-19. The V gene is TRBV4-1, the J gene TRBJ1-5, with D maybe TRBD1 (5 bases). The sample comprised peripheral blood. The DNA for the CDR3 is TGCGCCAGCAGCCAAGAATGGAGGGGATATAGCAATCAGCCCCAGCATTTT. This gives the protein CASSQEWRGYSNQPQHF.